The rows below give T cell receptor beta chains drawn from one sample of a study of T cells in localized non-small cell lung cancer. Libraries were prepared by immunoSEQ multiplex PCR; TCRdb keeps only in-frame clonotypes and omits some of them. The data contain roughly 21,000 clones, about 81% of them singletons. This specimen consisted of peripheral blood, obtained before any cancer treatment. All receptors come from a man aged 35 to 69 with stage I lung adenocarcinoma. CDR3s include the opening cysteine and the closing phenylalanine or tryptophan. A D gene is named only where the DNA matches it firmly. A clone size is listed for some rows: how often the clone was seen (once, few, many), or a class if it is expanded.

v_call: TRBV10-2
d_call: TRBD2
clone_size: -
j_call: TRBJ2-7
cdr3_aa: CASSGTRYAYEQYF
cdr3_nt: TGCGCCAGCAGCGGGACTAGATACGCCTACGAGCAGTACTTC

v_call: TRBV4-3
d_call: TRBD1
clone_size: -
j_call: TRBJ2-7
cdr3_aa: CASSQGTGATYEQYF
cdr3_nt: TGCGCCAGCAGCCAAGGGACAGGGGCAACCTACGAGCAGTACTTC

v_call: TRBV25-1
d_call: -
clone_size: -
j_call: TRBJ2-3
cdr3_aa: CASSDDSGDFRTDTQYF
cdr3_nt: TGTGCCAGCAGTGATGATTCAGGAGACTTTCGCACAGATACGCAGTATTTT

v_call: TRBV27
d_call: -
clone_size: -
j_call: TRBJ2-7
cdr3_aa: CASSQRQPYEQYF
cdr3_nt: TGTGCCAGCAGTCAGCGACAGCCCTACGAGCAGTACTTC

v_call: TRBV7-2
d_call: -
clone_size: -
j_call: TRBJ1-2
cdr3_aa: CASSLDSGGGYTF
cdr3_nt: TGTGCCAGCAGCTTAGATTCTGGTGGCGGCTACACCTTC

v_call: TRBV10-3
d_call: -
clone_size: -
j_call: TRBJ2-5
cdr3_aa: CAIRDYQETQYF
cdr3_nt: TGTGCCATCAGAGACTACCAAGAGACCCAGTACTTC

v_call: TRBV20-1
d_call: -
clone_size: -
j_call: TRBJ1-1
cdr3_aa: CSASFGFEAFF
cdr3_nt: TGCAGTGCTAGCTTTGGCTTTGAAGCTTTTTTT

v_call: TRBV20-1
d_call: TRBD2
clone_size: -
j_call: TRBJ2-1
cdr3_aa: CSAETAGGVFF
cdr3_nt: TGCAGTGCCGAAACAGCGGGAGGGGTTTTCTTC

v_call: TRBV5-5
d_call: -
clone_size: -
j_call: TRBJ2-4
cdr3_aa: CASSWGTWLRFKNIQYF
cdr3_nt: TGTGCCAGCAGCTGGGGGACATGGTTGCGGTTCAAAAACATTCAGTACTTC

v_call: TRBV7-2
d_call: -
clone_size: -
j_call: TRBJ2-2
cdr3_aa: CASSYRVAGELFF
cdr3_nt: TGTGCCAGCAGCTACAGGGTTGCCGGGGAGCTGTTTTTT

v_call: TRBV19
d_call: -
clone_size: -
j_call: TRBJ1-1
cdr3_aa: CASTTPGPMGLMNTEAFF
cdr3_nt: TGTGCCAGTACAACTCCGGGTCCTATGGGACTCATGAACACTGAAGCTTTCTTT

v_call: TRBV5-3
d_call: -
clone_size: -
j_call: TRBJ2-7
cdr3_aa: CASSLDSDTYEQYF
cdr3_nt: TGTGCCAGCAGCTTGGACAGCGATACCTACGAGCAGTACTTC

v_call: TRBV7-9
d_call: -
clone_size: -
j_call: TRBJ1-4
cdr3_aa: CASSLGQSATNEKLFF
cdr3_nt: TGTGCCAGCAGCTTAGGGCAGTCCGCAACTAATGAAAAACTGTTTTTT

v_call: TRBV4-1
d_call: -
clone_size: once
j_call: TRBJ1-3
cdr3_aa: CASSQVSRNTIYF
cdr3_nt: TGCGCCAGCAGCCAAGTATCGCGAAACACCATATATTTT

v_call: TRBV10-3
d_call: -
clone_size: once
j_call: TRBJ1-5
cdr3_aa: CAISEGDQPQHF
cdr3_nt: TGTGCCATCAGTGAGGGGGATCAGCCCCAGCATTTT